A single sample gave rise to the 4 T cell receptor beta chains below, sequenced in a study of shared clonotypes between healthy human individuals. Repertoires were generated with immunoSEQ multiplex PCR, while TCRdb's copy carries only in-frame clones and drops some. Among 2 million to 2.5 million clones, 85% to 95% were seen once, and the ten largest hold roughly 0.36%. Sample: naive CD4+ T cells from PBMCs. Subset in this sample: CD45RA+ positively selected. These receptors originate from a man younger than 35 in good health. Some clones in this sample may be carry-over from other donors' samples.

The chain combines TRBV11-2 with TRBJ1-3, with D perhaps TRBD1 (5 bases). Germline CDR1 reads SGHAT; CDR2 reads FQNNGV. Trimming cost V 3 bases and J 0 bases, with 12 bases left between them. CDR3 length equals 16 residues. This CDR3 is CASSFRGASSGNTIYF. CDR3 nucleotide sequence: TGTGCCAGCAGCTTTCGAGGGGCCAGCTCTGGAAACACCATATATTTT. The complete variable domain, with remaining parts taken from reference TRBV11-2 and TRBJ1-3, reads EAGVAQSPRYKIIEKRQSVAFWCNPISGHATLYWYQQILGQGPKLLIQFQNNGVVDDSQLPKDRFSAERLKGVDSTLKIQPAKLEDSAVYLCASSFRGASSGNTIYFGEGSWLTVV.

The chain is built from TRBV5-6 and TRBJ2-7; TRBD2 matches at 12 bases. Germline V gene data show CDR1 as SGHDT and CDR2 as YYEEEE. This CDR3 comprises 15 residues. Trimming at V came to 2 bases and at J to 5 bases, leaving 5 bases not matched to a gene. As DNA, the CDR3 is TGTGCCAGCAGCTTTCTAGCGGGAGGGATCAACGAGCAGTACTTC. This codes for CASSFLAGGINEQYF.

The chain uses TRBV5-1 and TRBJ1-2, with 10 nucleotides matching TRBD1. CDR1 and CDR2 (germline): SGHRS, YFSETQ. This CDR3 contains 16 residues. V was pared by 4 bases and J by 3 bases, with 9 bases of the junction left unmatched. This CDR3 is CASSPTAGTGDYGYTF. The CDR3 DNA reads TGCGCCAGCAGCCCGACCGCCGGGACAGGGGACTATGGCTACACCTTC.

In this sample, this clone turned up a few times. This rearrangement joins TRBV7-8 to TRBJ1-5; the D gene is possibly TRBD1 (6 bases). Deletions cut 5 bases from V and 0 bases from J, with 14 bases between. Germline V CDR1 and CDR2: SGHVS, FQNEAQ. This CDR3 has 16 residues. The CDR3 protein is CASSRTYRDSNQPQHF. Written as DNA, the CDR3 is TGTGCCAGCAGCCGTACCTACAGGGATAGCAATCAGCCCCAGCATTTT.